This TCR beta chain is drawn from a study of STAT5B mutations in CD4+ large granular lymphocyte leukemia. This CDR3 region has 16 residues. Trimming removed 0 bases at V and 0 bases at J, with 12 bases between. Per the germline V gene, CDR1 is SGHRS and CDR2 is YFSETQ. As regards this clone: What it binds is not known.

In the study's own analysis: Productive clonotypes were detectable down to 2.59 x 10-5 frequency. Only in-frame clones appear in the TCRdb table, and some are missing; sequencing was by immunoSEQ multiplex PCR. V, J and clone size reflect that table, while D and trimming were determined from the DNA. The repertoire holds around 50,000 clones, with roughly four fifths as singletons. Whole-study results and caveats: Patient CD4-sorted repertoires stayed more clonal than healthy ones after leukemic-clone removal.

The receptor's source is a human donor in good health. This chain links TRBV5-1 with TRBJ2-5; D remains ambiguous. Sequencing was done on a sample of CD4+ T cells from blood buffy coats. The CDR3 protein is CASSLVGSAHQETQYF. The CDR3 bases are TGCGCCAGCAGCTTGGTAGGATCAGCACACCAAGAGACCCAGTACTTC.